This paragraph covers one T cell receptor beta chain sequence. The antigen is not known. The CDR3 does not end in the conserved phenylalanine or tryptophan, so this is likely a read error. The germline V and J ends were trimmed by 0 bases and 2 bases, with 14 bases remaining between them. This CDR3 region has 16 residues. Per germline, CDR1 SGHNT and CDR2 YYREEE (reference sequence). Primers for the PCR totalled 60 Vbeta and 13 Jbeta. The table came from immunoSEQ multiplex PCR; TCRdb's copy has only in-frame clones and leaves some out. This table holds approximately 140,000 clones, about 75% found once. The data belong to a study of cytomegalovirus exposure and HLA in healthy donors. Study findings and constraints: Common viral pathogens seemed to be connected with several of the most significant clusters, according to a later analysis. Within a later analysis, the majority of CMV-associated TCR beta chains appeared HLA-restricted. Most likely, a cluster of highly shared sequence variants arose as a sequencing artifact.

The chain employs TRBV5-4 and TRBJ1-2, with D unclear. Sequenced input: PBMCs. The TCR originated in a man aged 35 to 55 in good health and CMV-seronegative. This CDR3 is CASSLAERGRNYGYTV. CDR3 nucleotides: TGTGCCAGCAGCTTGGCCGAGAGAGGGAGGAACTATGGCTACACCGTC.